The entry below gives a single T cell receptor (beta chain) sequence along with its context. The treatment was: randomized to nivolumab then ipilimumab (arm A) or the reverse (arm B). Patients had received no earlier DNA-damaging chemotherapy. Sorted cells were live CD3+CD8+, lacking CD19 and CD56, from PBMCs. This specimen belongs to a study of sequential checkpoint blockade in melanoma. At the level of the study: Randomization was 1:1 between first-line nivolumab→ipilimumab and ipilimumab→nivolumab. Maintenance nivolumab came after either treatment sequence.

Sequencing was performed with immunoSEQ multiplex PCR; in TCRdb, only in-frame clones are kept and a portion is missing. The table shows 31,000 or so clones, with 80% to 90% occurring only once. The input for sequencing was CD8+ T cells sorted from blood (inferred from file names), taken from a patient given nivolumab and ipilimumab in sequence. This clonotype was sampled from a human donor with melanoma.

The CDR3 DNA sequence: TGTGCCAGCAGCCTAGACAGGGGGCTGGGCACTGAAGCTTTCTTT. Its translation is CASSLDRGLGTEAFF. This chain uses TRBV5-5 with TRBJ1-1, with 10 bases aligning to TRBD1. The germline gives CDR1 SGHKS, CDR2 YYEKEE (reference sequence). CDR3 length equals 15 residues. J was trimmed by 4 bases and V by 4 bases; bases with no gene match: 7.